A selection of T cell receptor beta chains follows, all from one sample in a study of cytomegalovirus exposure and HLA in healthy donors. Clones were sequenced by immunoSEQ multiplex PCR, and TCRdb holds only the in-frame ones, with some missing. Of 250,000 to 300,000 clones listed, just over 85% are singletons. The sequencing sample was made of PBMCs. The receptors come from a woman between 18 and 29 years old in good health and CMV-seronegative. The CDR3 runs from the conserved cysteine through the conserved F or W. Each record gives: V gene, D gene, clone size, CDR3 length, J gene, CDR3 protein, CDR3 DNA. D genes are given only for firm matches. Not every row has a clone size; where given, it reads once, few, many or a size class.

v_call: TRBV5-1
d_call: TRBD2
clone_size: NA
cdr3_length: 15
j_call: TRBJ2-1
cdr3_aa: CASSVGTSSSYEQFF
cdr3_nt: TGCGCCAGCAGCGTCGGGACTAGCTCTTCTTATGAGCAGTTCTTC

v_call: TRBV11-2
d_call: NA
clone_size: NA
cdr3_length: 15
j_call: TRBJ2-7
cdr3_aa: CASRFHPRVAYEQYF
cdr3_nt: TGTGCCAGCAGATTCCACCCACGGGTCGCCTACGAGCAGTACTTC

v_call: TRBV5-1
d_call: NA
clone_size: once
cdr3_length: 15
j_call: TRBJ1-1
cdr3_aa: CASSFQPTGSTEAFF
cdr3_nt: TGCGCCAGCAGCTTCCAGCCCACAGGGTCTACTGAAGCTTTCTTT

v_call: TRBV7-2
d_call: NA
clone_size: NA
cdr3_length: 15
j_call: TRBJ2-1
cdr3_aa: CASSSGSISYNEQFF
cdr3_nt: TGTGCCAGCAGCTCGGGTTCGATCTCCTACAATGAGCAGTTCTTC

v_call: TRBV6-1
d_call: NA
clone_size: once
cdr3_length: 14
j_call: TRBJ1-2
cdr3_aa: CASRRQKTSYGYTF
cdr3_nt: TGTGCCAGCAGAAGACAGAAGACCAGCTATGGCTACACCTTC

v_call: TRBV6-6
d_call: NA
clone_size: NA
cdr3_length: 15
j_call: TRBJ1-1
cdr3_aa: CASSYWEGGNTEAFF
cdr3_nt: TGTGCCAGCAGTTACTGGGAAGGAGGGAACACTGAAGCTTTCTTT

v_call: TRBV6-1
d_call: TRBD1
clone_size: NA
cdr3_length: 13
j_call: TRBJ2-7
cdr3_aa: CASSLTGAVEQYF
cdr3_nt: TGTGCCAGCAGTTTGACAGGGGCAGTCGAGCAGTACTTC

v_call: TRBV19
d_call: TRBD1
clone_size: NA
cdr3_length: 14
j_call: TRBJ1-2
cdr3_aa: CASRNRGRDYGYTF
cdr3_nt: TGTGCCAGTAGGAACAGGGGGCGCGACTATGGCTACACCTTC

v_call: TRBV5-4
d_call: TRBD1
clone_size: NA
cdr3_length: 16
j_call: TRBJ2-1
cdr3_aa: CASSPVGDSAKNEQFF
cdr3_nt: TGTGCCAGCAGCCCTGTAGGGGACAGCGCAAAGAATGAGCAGTTCTTC

v_call: TRBV2
d_call: NA
clone_size: NA
cdr3_length: 14
j_call: TRBJ1-2
cdr3_aa: CASSDNREFVGYTF
cdr3_nt: TGTGCCAGCAGTGACAACAGGGAGTTTGTTGGCTACACCTTC

v_call: TRBV15
d_call: TRBD1
clone_size: few
cdr3_length: 13
j_call: TRBJ1-3
cdr3_aa: CATGTDPGNTIYF
cdr3_nt: TGTGCCACCGGGACAGACCCTGGAAACACCATATATTTT

v_call: TRBV5-1
d_call: NA
clone_size: NA
cdr3_length: 13
j_call: TRBJ2-7
cdr3_aa: CASSRGQFSEQYF
cdr3_nt: TGCGCCAGCAGTCGCGGACAGTTCTCCGAGCAGTACTTC

v_call: TRBV9
d_call: TRBD1
clone_size: once
cdr3_length: 20
j_call: TRBJ2-7
cdr3_aa: CASSVAVGPTSGQGIPEQYF
cdr3_nt: TGTGCCAGCAGCGTAGCGGTCGGCCCAACCTCGGGACAGGGGATTCCCGAGCAGTACTTC

v_call: TRBV6-5
d_call: NA
clone_size: NA
cdr3_length: 13
j_call: TRBJ1-1
cdr3_aa: CASSRQVNTEAFF
cdr3_nt: TGTGCCAGCAGTCGACAGGTGAACACTGAAGCTTTCTTT

v_call: TRBV11-3
d_call: TRBD1
clone_size: NA
cdr3_length: 15
j_call: TRBJ2-7
cdr3_aa: CASSLGTGGTYEQYF
cdr3_nt: TGTGCCAGCAGCTTAGGGACAGGGGGGACCTACGAGCAGTACTTC

v_call: TRBV9
d_call: TRBD2
clone_size: once
cdr3_length: 17
j_call: TRBJ2-3
cdr3_aa: CASSVDGGRAEADTQYF
cdr3_nt: TGTGCCAGCAGCGTAGATGGCGGGAGGGCCGAAGCAGATACGCAGTATTTT

v_call: TRBV5-1
d_call: NA
clone_size: few
cdr3_length: 17
j_call: TRBJ1-3
cdr3_aa: CASSLGTDSFSGNTIYF
cdr3_nt: TGCGCCAGCAGCTTGGGGACAGACTCTTTCTCTGGAAACACCATATATTTT

v_call: TRBV27
d_call: TRBD1
clone_size: NA
cdr3_length: 15
j_call: TRBJ1-1
cdr3_aa: CASSHGTRGFAEAFF
cdr3_nt: TGTGCCAGCAGCCATGGTACCAGGGGGTTCGCTGAAGCTTTCTTT

v_call: TRBV11-3
d_call: NA
clone_size: NA
cdr3_length: 13
j_call: TRBJ2-7
cdr3_aa: CASSLASSYEQYF
cdr3_nt: TGTGCCAGCAGCTTGGCCAGTTCCTACGAGCAGTACTTC

v_call: TRBV6-5
d_call: TRBD1
clone_size: once
cdr3_length: 14
j_call: TRBJ1-2
cdr3_aa: CASRGDSANYGYTF
cdr3_nt: TGTGCCAGCAGGGGGGACAGTGCTAACTATGGCTACACCTTC

v_call: TRBV7-2
d_call: TRBD2
clone_size: NA
cdr3_length: 17
j_call: TRBJ2-1
cdr3_aa: CASSHSIAGSSYNEQFF
cdr3_nt: TGTGCCAGCAGCCATTCAATAGCGGGGAGCTCCTACAATGAGCAGTTCTTC

v_call: TRBV5-8
d_call: TRBD2
clone_size: NA
cdr3_length: 16
j_call: TRBJ2-3
cdr3_aa: CASSLATSGLTDTQYF
cdr3_nt: TGTGCCAGCAGCTTGGCCACTAGCGGGCTCACAGATACGCAGTATTTT

v_call: TRBV30
d_call: NA
clone_size: NA
cdr3_length: 12
j_call: TRBJ1-1
cdr3_aa: CATRGLNTEAFF
cdr3_nt: TGTGCCACCAGGGGCCTGAACACTGAAGCTTTCTTT

v_call: TRBV2
d_call: TRBD1
clone_size: many
cdr3_length: 13
j_call: TRBJ2-7
cdr3_aa: CAGQGIFQYEQYF
cdr3_nt: TGTGCCGGACAGGGGATTTTCCAATACGAGCAGTACTTC

v_call: TRBV5-4
d_call: TRBD2
clone_size: NA
cdr3_length: 17
j_call: TRBJ2-1
cdr3_aa: CASSHTSGGASYNEQFF
cdr3_nt: TGTGCCAGCAGCCATACTAGCGGGGGGGCCTCCTACAATGAGCAGTTCTTC

v_call: TRBV29-1
d_call: NA
clone_size: NA
cdr3_length: 12
j_call: TRBJ1-2
cdr3_aa: CSVGGANYGYTF
cdr3_nt: TGCAGCGTTGGAGGAGCTAACTATGGCTACACCTTC

v_call: TRBV30
d_call: TRBD2
clone_size: NA
cdr3_length: 18
j_call: TRBJ2-3
cdr3_aa: CAWSFSPYSGGATDTQYF
cdr3_nt: TGTGCCTGGAGTTTTAGCCCCTATAGCGGGGGGGCAACAGATACGCAGTATTTT